This TCR beta chain was profiled in a study of CXCR3-negative and CXCR3-positive naive CD8 T cells. The overall study: A total of some 130 million TRB reads was generated, with about 1.5 +/- 0.3 million per library.

A note on this clonotype: Its antigen is still unknown.

Study conclusions and caveats: For memory CD8+ cells diversity was much lower, but both naive subsets had comparably high diversity. Naive cells that were CXCR3-negative or CXCR3-positive used TRBV-TRBJ genes alike, while memory cells diverged.

The libraries of TRB cDNA were constructed through 5' RACE using UMI labels. TCRdb reprocessed the 5' RACE reads, keeping one entry per CDR3 protein, no DNA. Across approximately 52,000 distinct CDR3 sequences, the top ten clones capture about 15% of the sample. The CDR3 covers 19 residues. Germline CDR1 reads LGHDT; CDR2 reads YNNKEL (reference sequence). With more than 250,000 cells each, the CD8+ T cell subsets were individually sorted in triplicate. The sequence derives from a human donor in good health. Some clones in this sample may be carry-over from other donors' samples. Sequencing was performed on memory CD8+ T cells from blood. The chain recombines TRBV3-1 with TRBJ2-1; TCRdb designates TRBD2, a call that cannot be tested without DNA. CDR3: CASSQALAGDLSSYNEQFF.